This passage covers 26 T cell receptor beta chains from one sample sequenced in a study of T cells after yellow fever vaccination (dated by TCRdb to between 2017 and 2020). Receptor amplification or capture employed 5' RACE. The instrument given in TCRdb is Illumina NovaSeq 6000. The public reads were quality trimmed at Q25 with fastp and then assembled into clones with MiXCR by TCRdb, keeping productive beta chains. When rows share a CDR3 protein, they turn into one entry using the most common DNA and genes. This sample holds hundreds of thousands of distinct CDR3 sequences; roughly a sixth were observed only once. 15% to 20% of the sample is in the top ten clones. This specimen's treatment or condition label, per the study, means: live attenuated yellow fever vaccine strain. The sequencing used PBMCs, collected before the yellow fever booster vaccination. All receptors come from a man aged 18 to 30 who received the YFV17D yellow fever vaccine.

This clonotype was observed a handful of times. This rearrangement joins TRBV5-5 to TRBJ1-3; 8 nucleotides agree with TRBD1. The J segment lost 3 bases and the V segment lost 0 bases, leaving 8 bases of the junction unmatched. CDR1 and CDR2 from the germline V gene are SGHKS and YYEKEE (reference sequence). The CDR3 sequence is 17 residues long. The DNA for the CDR3 is TGTGCCAGCAGCTTGGCCGGGGACAGGCCTCGTGGAAACACCATATATTTT. It specifies CASSLAGDRPRGNTIYF.

The chain joins TRBV4-3 to TRBJ2-2; 10 bases align to TRBD2. CDR1 and CDR2 (germline): LGHNA, YSLEER. The CDR3 extends over 16 amino acids. V gave up 4 bases and J gave up 4 bases; unmatched junction bases: 6. CDR3 protein: CASSRERGGGTGELFF. The DNA for the CDR3 is TGCGCCAGCAGCCGAGAGCGGGGGGGCGGCACCGGGGAGCTGTTTTTT.

This clonotype was counted only a few times. The chain links TRBV6-5 to TRBJ1-2; D ambiguous. V lost 8 bases, J lost 7 bases, and 14 bases lay in between. The germline V gene encodes CDR1 MNHEY and CDR2 SVGAGI. This CDR3 region has 12 residues. The DNA for the CDR3 is TGTGCCAGCCGACGACCGAGCGGTGGCTACACCTTC. Translation: CASRRPSGGYTF.

The chain employs TRBV5-1 and TRBJ2-3, with D possibly matching TRBD2 (5 bases). The CDR3 sequence is 14 residues long. The V gene lost 1 base and the J gene lost 3 bases, with 9 bases spanning the gap. CDR1 is SGHRS, CDR2 YFSETQ, per germline. CDR3 loop: CASSLRGWTDTQYF. The CDR3 nucleotides read TGCGCCAGCAGCTTGAGAGGGTGGACAGATACGCAGTATTTT.

This clonotype was counted between two and nine times. The chain employs TRBV19 and TRBJ1-5; no clear D. CDR3 length equals 14 residues. The V gene's germline CDR1 is LNHDA and CDR2 SQIVND (reference sequence). Trimming took 4 bases from V and 0 from J, leaving 7 bases between them. CDR3 amino acids: CASSTGGSNQPQHF. DNA of the CDR3: TGTGCCAGTAGTACGGGCGGTAGCAATCAGCCCCAGCATTTT.

This clonotype was counted a few times. The V and J genes are TRBV6-1 and TRBJ1-1, with 9 bases identical to TRBD1. Germline V lookup: CDR1 MNHNS, CDR2 SASEGT. This CDR3 is 12 amino acids long. V lost 6 bases and J lost 6; bases outside the gene matches: 2. The CDR3 DNA follows: TGTGCCAGCAGGGGGACAGGGTCTGAAGCTTTCTTT. It encodes CASRGTGSEAFF.

In this sample, this clonotype turned up once. This sequence joins TRBV7-9 and TRBJ1-4; D is possibly TRBD1 (5 bases). V was shortened by 2 bases and J by 5 bases, with 12 bases between the two germline ends. The CDR3 is 15 amino acids. The germline gives CDR1 SEHNR, CDR2 FQNEAQ (reference sequence). CDR3 amino acids: CASSLLGHMNEKLFF. The CDR3 DNA follows: TGTGCCAGCAGCTTATTGGGGCACATGAATGAAAAACTGTTTTTT.

This chain uses TRBV12-3 or TRBV12-4 with TRBJ2-2; D not certain. The V gene lost 3 bases and the J gene lost 3 bases, with 5 bases spanning the gap. The CDR3 has 13 residues. The DNA of the CDR3 is TGTGCCAGCAGTTTCACTTACACCGGGGAGCTGTTTTTT. Its protein product is CASSFTYTGELFF.

This chain uses TRBV27 with TRBJ2-3, with TRBD2 as a possible D gene (6 bases). Trimming left V 2 bases short and J 7 bases short, with 10 bases between. CDR1 and CDR2 from the germline V gene are MNHEY and SMNVEV (reference sequence). The CDR3 contains 13 residues. The CDR3 DNA follows: TGTGCCAGCAGTTTAGGGGGGTGGAATACGCAGTATTTT. Encoded protein: CASSLGGWNTQYF.

This clonotype has only a few counts. V is TRBV18 and J is TRBJ2-3, with D unclear. V lost 0 bases to trimming and J lost 2 bases, with 6 bases between them. Germline CDR1 and CDR2: KGHSH and LQKENI. This CDR3 contains 14 residues. The CDR3 is CASSPPVHTDTQYF. Written as DNA, the CDR3 is TGTGCCAGCTCACCACCGGTCCACACAGATACGCAGTATTTT.

This clonotype appeared a few times. DNA for the CDR3: TGCAGCGCCGCAAGACAGGGGCGTGACGAAAAACTGTTTTTT. This gives the protein CSAARQGRDEKLFF. The V and J genes are TRBV29-1 and TRBJ1-4, with 8 nucleotides matching TRBD1. Per the germline V gene, CDR1 is SQVTM and CDR2 is ANQGSEA. CDR3 length: 14 residues. With V trimmed by 7 bases and J by 8 bases, 12 bases remained unmatched.

This rearrangement joins TRBV18 to TRBJ1-1; no definite D call. V lost 2 bases and J lost 0, with 13 bases in between. The germline V gene encodes CDR1 KGHSH and CDR2 LQKENI. This CDR3 has 16 residues. In nucleotides, the CDR3 is TGTGCCAGCTCACCAAACGGGTTGTCCGTGAACACTGAAGCTTTCTTT. Its protein is CASSPNGLSVNTEAFF.

The rearrangement uses TRBV6-2 or TRBV6-3 and TRBJ2-7, with D hard to call. Germline V gene sequence: CDR1 MNHEY, CDR2 SVGEGT. This CDR3 spans 15 amino acids. V was pared by 6 bases and J by 0 bases, with 15 bases between. This chain's CDR3 is CASSPTEFGSYEQYF. CDR3 DNA sequence: TGTGCCAGCAGCCCCACAGAATTTGGCTCCTACGAGCAGTACTTC.

This clonotype was seen a handful of times. This chain links TRBV18 with TRBJ2-2, with D perhaps TRBD1 or TRBD2 (6 bases each). The CDR3 contains 16 residues. Trimming stripped 3 bases from V and 2 bases from J, with 13 bases between. The germline V gene has CDR1 KGHSH and CDR2 LQKENI. The CDR3 sequence is CASSPVADSNTGELFF. The DNA for the CDR3 is TGTGCCAGCTCACCGGTAGCGGACAGTAACACCGGGGAGCTGTTTTTT.

This clonotype was seen only a few times. V gene TRBV12-5 combines with J gene TRBJ1-1; no definite D call. Trimming removed 2 bases from V and 1 base from J, with 8 bases in between. CDR3 length: 14 amino acids. Germline CDR1 LGHNT, CDR2 FRNRAP. The CDR3 loop reads CASGLPEANTEAFF. Here the CDR3 DNA reads TGTGCTAGTGGTTTGCCAGAGGCGAACACTGAAGCTTTCTTT.

There are a few counts of this clonotype. The rearrangement uses TRBV5-1 and TRBJ2-5; tentatively, D is TRBD2 (6 bases). Germline V gene sequence: CDR1 SGHRS, CDR2 YFSETQ. Between the trimmed V and J ends, which lost 2 bases and 7 bases, there was a span of 9 bases. The CDR3 spans 12 residues. The CDR3 sequence is CASSFNGGTQYF. For the CDR3, the DNA is TGCGCCAGCAGCTTTAACGGGGGGACCCAGTACTTC.

The sample holds a few counts of this clonotype. The chain carries TRBV12-3 or TRBV12-4 and TRBJ1-1; D is unresolved. V was trimmed by 7 bases and J by 7 bases, leaving 13 bases between them. The CDR3 contains 12 residues. CDR3 amino acids: CASIPGEGEAFF. The DNA for the CDR3 is TGTGCCAGCATCCCGGGTGAGGGTGAAGCTTTCTTT.

This clonotype has only a few counts. V is TRBV5-1 and J is TRBJ2-3; D gene ambiguous. There are 15 residues in the CDR3. CDR1 SGHRS and CDR2 YFSETQ come from the germline V gene. V was cut by 4 bases and J by 4 bases, with 16 bases left in between. In DNA, the CDR3 is TGCGCCAGCAGCCCATCCGGCCGAAAGGCAGATACGCAGTATTTT. Amino acids: CASSPSGRKADTQYF. Combining the CDR3 with reference TRBV5-1 and TRBJ2-3 gives the whole variable domain KAGVTQTPRYLIKTRGQQVTLSCSPISGHRSVSWYQQTPGQGLQFLFEYFSETQRNKGNFPGRFSGRQFSNSRSEMNVSTLELGDSALYLCASSPSGRKADTQYFGPGTRLTVL.

The CDR3 here is CSGGGASSYEQYF. CDR3 DNA: TGCAGCGGCGGGGGGGCGAGCTCCTACGAGCAGTACTTC. The chain employs TRBV29-1 and TRBJ2-7, with 9 bases matching TRBD2. CDR1 is SQVTM, CDR2 ANQGSEA, per germline. With 7 bases clipped from V and 0 bases from J, the junction kept 4 bases outside the gene matches. This CDR3 contains 13 residues.

The chain recombines TRBV6-5 with TRBJ2-5; the D gene is possibly TRBD1 (5 bases). Trimming removed 5 bases from V and 2 bases from J, with 12 bases in between. Germline loops: CDR1 MNHEY, CDR2 SVGAGI. The CDR3 consists of 14 residues. CDR3 amino acids: CASSRRQSQETQYF. The CDR3 coding sequence is TGTGCCAGCAGTAGAAGACAGAGTCAAGAGACCCAGTACTTC.

This clonotype was seen a few times. The V gene is TRBV4-2, the J gene TRBJ1-6, with a tentative D call TRBD1 (6 bases). With 0 bases removed from V and 7 bases from J, the gap between germline ends came to 10 bases. CDR3 size: 15 residues. Germline CDR1 LGHNA, CDR2 YNFKEQ. The CDR3 reads CASSQEQGANSPLHF. CDR3 nucleotide sequence: TGTGCCAGCAGCCAAGAACAGGGAGCGAATTCACCCCTCCACTTT.

This clonotype has more than one count but fewer than ten. The chain combines TRBV5-1 with TRBJ1-2; TRBD1 agrees at 8 bases. Trimming at V came to 4 bases and at J to 5 bases, leaving 10 bases not matched to a gene. The CDR3 is 15 amino acids. The germline V gene encodes CDR1 SGHRS and CDR2 YFSETQ. The CDR3 spells CASSIPGQAHYGYTF. The CDR3 bases are TGCGCCAGCAGCATACCGGGACAGGCGCATTATGGCTACACCTTC.

This rearrangement joins TRBV4-3 to TRBJ2-3; 9 bases are a match to TRBD2. Germline loops: CDR1 LGHNA, CDR2 YSLEER. This CDR3 has 17 amino acids. V shed 0 bases and J 1 base; nucleotides not matched to a gene: 5. CDR3 in amino acids: CASSQDKGLARTDTQYF. The CDR3 DNA follows: TGCGCCAGCAGCCAAGATAAGGGACTAGCTCGCACAGATACGCAGTATTTT.

This clonotype was recorded many times. The chain combines TRBV2 with TRBJ1-2, with 11 bases identical to TRBD1. The CDR3 is made up of 12 amino acids. CDR1 is SNHLY, CDR2 FYNNEI, per germline. The ends lost 6 bases at V and 7 bases at J; junction bases unmatched: 1. The CDR3 here is CASRDRGPGYTF. CDR3 bases: TGTGCCAGCAGGGACAGGGGGCCTGGCTACACCTTC.

The chain carries TRBV7-8 and TRBJ1-6; TRBD1 aligns across 7 bases. Unmatched junction bases numbered 8, after V lost 5 bases and J lost 7 bases. The CDR3 is 15 residues long. Germline V gene data show CDR1 as SGHVS and CDR2 as FQNEAQ. CDR3 protein: CASSPMTGRNSPLHF. The DNA for the CDR3 is TGTGCCAGCAGCCCCATGACAGGGAGGAATTCACCCCTCCACTTT.

This clonotype has more than one count but fewer than ten. The rearrangement links TRBV6-1 to TRBJ2-3; D is ambiguous. V was clipped by 5 bases and J by 4 bases, with 7 bases between them. The germline V gene has CDR1 MNHNS and CDR2 SASEGT. There are 12 residues in the CDR3. The DNA of the CDR3 is TGTGCCAGCAGTAGAATTCCAGATACGCAGTATTTT. Translating gives CASSRIPDTQYF.